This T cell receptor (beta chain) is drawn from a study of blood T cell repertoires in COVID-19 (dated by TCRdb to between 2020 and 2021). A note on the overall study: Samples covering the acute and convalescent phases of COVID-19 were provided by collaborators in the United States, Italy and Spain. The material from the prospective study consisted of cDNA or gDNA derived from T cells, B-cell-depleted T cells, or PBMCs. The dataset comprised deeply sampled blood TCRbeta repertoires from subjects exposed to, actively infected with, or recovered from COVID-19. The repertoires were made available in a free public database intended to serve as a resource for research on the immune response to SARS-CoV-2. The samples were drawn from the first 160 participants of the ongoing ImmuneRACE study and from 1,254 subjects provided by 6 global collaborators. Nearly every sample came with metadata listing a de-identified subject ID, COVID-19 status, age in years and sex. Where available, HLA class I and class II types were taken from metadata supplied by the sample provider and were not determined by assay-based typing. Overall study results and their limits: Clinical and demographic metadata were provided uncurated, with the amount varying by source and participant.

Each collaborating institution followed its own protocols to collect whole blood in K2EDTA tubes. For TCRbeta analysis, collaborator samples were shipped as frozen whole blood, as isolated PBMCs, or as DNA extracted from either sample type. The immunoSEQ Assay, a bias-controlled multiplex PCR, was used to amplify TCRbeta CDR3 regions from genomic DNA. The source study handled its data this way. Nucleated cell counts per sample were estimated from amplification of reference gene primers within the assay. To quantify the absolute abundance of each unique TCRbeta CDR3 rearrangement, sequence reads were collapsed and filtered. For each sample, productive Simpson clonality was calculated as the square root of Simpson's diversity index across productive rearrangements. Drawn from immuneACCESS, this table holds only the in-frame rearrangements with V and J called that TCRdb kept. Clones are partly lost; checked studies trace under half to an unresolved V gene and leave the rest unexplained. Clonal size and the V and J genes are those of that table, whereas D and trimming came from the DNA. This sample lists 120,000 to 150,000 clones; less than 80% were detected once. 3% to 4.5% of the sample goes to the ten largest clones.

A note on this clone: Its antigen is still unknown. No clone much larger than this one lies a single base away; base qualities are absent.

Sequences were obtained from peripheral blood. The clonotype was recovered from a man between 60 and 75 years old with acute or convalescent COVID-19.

The nucleotide sequence reads TGTGCCAGCATTCTGGGCCAGGACTATGGCTACACCTTC. Its translation reads: CASILGQDYGYTF. The rearrangement joined TRBV2 to TRBJ1-2, with the D gene not confidently named. The CDR3 starts with the cysteine, ends with the phenylalanine, and has 13 residues. Just the 39-base CDR3 DNA is kept, in frame starting at base 1. Reading the germline V gene gives CDR1 SNHLY and CDR2 FYNNEI. V loses 7 bases, J loses 3 bases, and the germline ends lie 12 bases apart.